Below, 17 T cell receptor beta chains from the same sample are listed, as sequenced in a study of T cell changes during pregnancy in multiple sclerosis. TCRdb's table, derived via immunoSEQ multiplex PCR, lists solely in-frame clones and lacks some. This table holds roughly 40,000 clones, around 90% found once. The sample consisted of CD8+ T cells from peripheral blood mononuclear cells, taken in the first trimester of pregnancy. These receptors all stem from a female donor with multiple sclerosis, enrolled in a pregnancy study.

The chain employs TRBV9 and TRBJ2-3; 10 bases are shared with TRBD2. CDR3 size: 16 residues. Germline values: CDR1 SGDLS, CDR2 YYNGEE. V shed 3 bases, J shed 4 bases, and the junction held 8 bases outside the gene matches. As DNA, the CDR3 is TGTGCCAGCAGCGCTGAAGCGGGGGGGCTATCAGATACGCAGTATTTT. It is translated as CASSAEAGGLSDTQYF. Filled out from reference TRBV9 and TRBJ2-3, the complete variable domain reads DSGVTQTPKHLITATGQRVTLRCSPRSGDLSVYWYQQSLDQGLQFLIQYYNGEERAKGNILERFSAQQFPDLHSELNLSSLELGDSALYFCASSAEAGGLSDTQYFGPGTRLTVL.

The V gene is TRBV2, the J gene TRBJ2-3, with 9 nucleotides matching TRBD2. Germline CDR1 is SNHLY and CDR2 is FYNNEI. This CDR3 comprises 14 residues. The trim removed 9 bases at V and 2 bases at J, leaving 6 bases unmatched. CDR3 DNA: TGTGCCAGAGGGAGCGGGGGGAACACAGATACGCAGTATTTT. This translates into CARGSGGNTDTQYF.

The rearrangement joins TRBV6-4 to TRBJ2-7; D possibly corresponds to TRBD1 (6 bases). This CDR3 comprises 15 residues. Germline CDR1 is MRHNA and CDR2 is SNTAGT. The germline V and J ends were trimmed by 3 bases and 0 bases, with 12 bases remaining between them. The CDR3 reads CASSEQGESSYEQYF. The CDR3 coding sequence is TGTGCCAGCAGTGAACAGGGTGAGAGCTCCTACGAGCAGTACTTC.

The chain couples TRBV11-1 to TRBJ2-2, with D possibly matching TRBD2 (6 bases). Trimming took 3 bases from V and 0 from J, leaving 8 bases between them. Germline-derived CDR1 and CDR2 are SGHAT and FQDESV (reference sequence). The CDR3 has 15 residues. The CDR3 bases are TGTGCCAGCAGCTTGGGGGGAACGAACACCGGGGAGCTGTTTTTT. Its protein product is CASSLGGTNTGELFF.

The V call is TRBV5-1, the J call TRBJ2-6; 10 bases map to TRBD1. With 4 bases clipped from V and 4 bases from J, the junction kept 5 bases outside the gene matches. The CDR3 has 16 amino acids. Per germline, CDR1 SGHRS and CDR2 YFSETQ. CDR3: CASSPGQGWGANVLTF. CDR3 DNA: TGCGCCAGCAGCCCGGGACAGGGGTGGGGGGCCAACGTCCTGACTTTC.

The CDR3 is CASSQPGQGIDTQYF. The CDR3 nucleotides are TGCGCCAGCAGCCAACCGGGACAGGGGATAGATACGCAGTATTTT. The J gene is TRBJ2-3, the V gene TRBV4-1; 10 bases align to TRBD1. J gave up 5 bases and V 2 bases, and 4 bases lay outside the gene matches. The CDR3 is 15 amino acids. Germline lookup yields CDR1 MGHRA and CDR2 YSYEKL.

To note about this clone: The junction departs from germline at one end; a sequencing error may be responsible. The chain employs TRBV7-7 and TRBJ2-1; possibly TRBD2 for D (5 bases). Germline assignment: CDR1 SSHAT and CDR2 FNYEAQ (reference sequence). This CDR3 is 14 amino acids long. The chain's CDR3 is CASSEGFGWNEQFF. The CDR3 coding sequence is TGTGCTAGCAGCGAGGGATTCGGGTGGAATGAGCAGTTCTTC. Using reference TRBV7-7 and TRBJ2-1 for the parts outside the CDR3, the full variable domain is GAGVSQSPRYKVTKRGQDVTLRCDPISSHATLYWYQQALGQGPEFLTYFNYEAQPDKSGLPSDRFSAERPEGSISTLTIQRTEQRDSAMYRCASSEGFGWNEQFFGPGTRLTVL.

The gene calls are TRBV19 and TRBJ1-2; D not resolved. The CDR3 extends over 12 amino acids. The germline V gene encodes CDR1 LNHDA and CDR2 SQIVND (reference sequence). Trimming pared 3 bases from V and 8 bases from J, leaving 10 bases between. The CDR3 bases are TGTGCCAGTAGTATCGGAGTCCTCGGCTACACCTTC. Residues: CASSIGVLGYTF.

This clone has just one count. The J gene is TRBJ2-1, the V gene TRBV9; D not resolved. Germline CDR1 reads SGDLS; CDR2 reads YYNGEE. Deletions cut 0 bases from V and 4 bases from J, with 8 bases between. This CDR3 has 14 amino acids. CDR3 bases: TGTGCCAGCAGCGTAGGTGCGGATTACAATGAGCAGTTCTTC. This gives the protein CASSVGADYNEQFF.

The chain combines TRBV11-2 with TRBJ2-3; D remains ambiguous. Looked up from germline, CDR1 is SGHAT and CDR2 is FQNNGV. This CDR3 contains 14 residues. The V end lost 5 bases, the J end lost 3 bases, and 12 bases lay between the germline ends. The CDR3 bases are TGTGCCAGCAGCCCCCCTAGGCAAACAGATACGCAGTATTTT. Translating gives CASSPPRQTDTQYF. Combining the CDR3 with reference TRBV11-2 and TRBJ2-3 gives the whole variable domain EAGVAQSPRYKIIEKRQSVAFWCNPISGHATLYWYQQILGQGPKLLIQFQNNGVVDDSQLPKDRFSAERLKGVDSTLKIQPAKLEDSAVYLCASSPPRQTDTQYFGPGTRLTVL.

The rearrangement uses TRBV6-5 and TRBJ2-7; tentative D call: TRBD2 (5 bases). The CDR3 covers 14 residues. Per germline, CDR1 MNHEY and CDR2 SVGAGI. Trimming removed 2 bases from V and 0 bases from J, with 8 bases in between. CDR3 nucleotide sequence: TGTGCCAGCAGTTACAGGGAGAGCTCCTACGAGCAGTACTTC. Protein product: CASSYRESSYEQYF.

The CDR3 coding sequence is TGTGCCAGCAGTTTTCGGGGGTCTGAAGATGAGCAGTTCTTC. As protein: CASSFRGSEDEQFF. The chain carries TRBV27 and TRBJ2-1, with D maybe TRBD2 (6 bases). The germline V gene encodes CDR1 MNHEY and CDR2 SMNVEV (reference sequence). V was trimmed by 3 bases and J by 8 bases, leaving 14 bases between them. The CDR3 sequence is 14 residues long.

V is TRBV11-2 and J is TRBJ2-7, with 13 positions matching TRBD2. The CDR3 consists of 16 residues. Germline CDR1 SGHAT, CDR2 FQNNGV. V trimming: 3 bases; J trimming: 6 bases; junction bases outside the gene matches: 8. The CDR3 loop reads CASSFGLAGARGEQYF. The CDR3 bases are TGTGCCAGCAGCTTTGGACTAGCGGGGGCCCGGGGCGAGCAGTACTTC.

The chain combines TRBV5-6 with TRBJ1-1; D is undetermined. CDR1 and CDR2 from the germline V gene are SGHDT and YYEEEE. V lost 0 bases and J 4 bases, leaving 7 bases between the germline ends. The CDR3 length is 13 residues. In DNA form, the CDR3 reads TGTGCCAGCAGCTTGGCCCAGGCCACTGAAGCTTTCTTT. Translation: CASSLAQATEAFF.

The V and J genes are TRBV19 and TRBJ1-2; D gene ambiguous. Germline lookup yields CDR1 LNHDA and CDR2 SQIVND (reference sequence). The CDR3 sequence is 13 residues long. V was shortened by 0 bases and J by 6 bases, with 8 bases between the two germline ends. DNA for the CDR3: TGTGCCAGTAGTATAGATTCTTACAATGGCTACACCTTC. Amino acids: CASSIDSYNGYTF.

The CDR3 DNA reads as TGTGCCAGTACGGGGAGGAGCCGATACACCGGGGAGCTGTTTTTT. This encodes CASTGRSRYTGELFF. The chain combines TRBV7-2 with TRBJ2-2, with TRBD2 as a possible D gene (6 bases). Germline CDR1 reads SGHTA; CDR2 reads FQGNSA. Between the trimmed V and J ends, which lost 9 bases and 3 bases, there was a span of 17 bases. The CDR3 consists of 15 residues.

This chain joins TRBV6-7 and TRBJ2-5; TRBD2 might be the D (6 bases). TRBV6-7 carries the ORF label, with uncertain function. Trimming cost V 0 bases and J 5 bases, with 19 bases left between them. The CDR3 consists of 17 residues. Here the CDR3 reads CASSYSLARLHAETQYF. DNA of the CDR3: TGTGCCAGCAGTTACTCGCTAGCGCGCCTCCACGCTGAGACCCAGTACTTC.